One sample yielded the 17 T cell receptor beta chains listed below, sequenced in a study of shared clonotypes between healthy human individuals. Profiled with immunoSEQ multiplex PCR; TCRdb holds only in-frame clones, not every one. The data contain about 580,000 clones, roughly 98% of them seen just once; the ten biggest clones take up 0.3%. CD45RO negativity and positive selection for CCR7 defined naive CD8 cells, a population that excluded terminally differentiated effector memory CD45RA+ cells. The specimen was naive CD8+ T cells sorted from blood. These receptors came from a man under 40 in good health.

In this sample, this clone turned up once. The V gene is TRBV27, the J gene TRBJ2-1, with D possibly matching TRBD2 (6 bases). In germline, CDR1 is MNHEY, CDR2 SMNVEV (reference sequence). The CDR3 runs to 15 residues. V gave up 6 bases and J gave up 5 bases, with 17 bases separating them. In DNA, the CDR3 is TGTGCCAGCAGCTCCCCCGGGACTCAAGACAATGAGCAGTTCTTC. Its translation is CASSSPGTQDNEQFF.

Here the CDR3 reads CASSTQGFGANVLTF. The CDR3 DNA follows: TGCGCCAGCAGCACACAGGGATTCGGGGCCAACGTCCTGACTTTC. The chain uses TRBV4-1 and TRBJ2-6; D may be TRBD1 (6 bases). Germline CDR1 reads MGHRA; CDR2 reads YSYEKL. The CDR3 covers 15 residues. Trimming removed 5 bases from V and 4 bases from J, with 12 bases in between.

The CDR3 DNA reads as TGTGCCATCAGTGAGTCGGATAGCGGGAGAAGAACCCTGGTCGATGAGCAGTTCTTC. Encoded protein: CAISESDSGRRTLVDEQFF. The V gene is TRBV10-3, the J gene TRBJ2-1, with TRBD2 matching 9 bases. V lost 0 bases, J lost 8 bases, and 17 bases stayed unmatched. The CDR3 spans 19 residues. CDR1 is ENHRY, CDR2 SYGVKD, per germline.

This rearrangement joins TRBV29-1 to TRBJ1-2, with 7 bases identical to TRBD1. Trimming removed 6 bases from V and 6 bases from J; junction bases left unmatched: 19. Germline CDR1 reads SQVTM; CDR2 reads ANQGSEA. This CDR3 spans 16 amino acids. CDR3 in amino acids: CSVHPIETGSNDGYTF. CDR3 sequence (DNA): TGCAGCGTCCACCCTATCGAGACAGGGTCGAATGATGGCTACACCTTC.

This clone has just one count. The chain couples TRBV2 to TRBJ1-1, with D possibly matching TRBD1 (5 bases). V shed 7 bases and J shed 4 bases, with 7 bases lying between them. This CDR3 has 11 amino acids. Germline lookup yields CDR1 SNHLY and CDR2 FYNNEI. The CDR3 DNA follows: TGTGCCAGCATGGGGGGCACTGAAGCTTTCTTT. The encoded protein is CASMGGTEAFF.

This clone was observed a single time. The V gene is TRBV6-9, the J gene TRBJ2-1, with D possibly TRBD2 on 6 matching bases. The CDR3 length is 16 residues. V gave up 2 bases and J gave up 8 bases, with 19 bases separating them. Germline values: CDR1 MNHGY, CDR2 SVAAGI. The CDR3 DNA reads TGTGCCAGCAGTTATCCGCGGACCGCCGGGAGCGATGAGCAGTTCTTC. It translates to CASSYPRTAGSDEQFF.

The CDR3 DNA sequence: TGTGCCAGCAGCTTGGGCTGGACAGGGAAGGAATACGAGCAGTACTTC. Translating gives CASSLGWTGKEYEQYF. The chain employs TRBV11-2 and TRBJ2-7, with 8 bases fitting TRBD1. The germline V gene encodes CDR1 SGHAT and CDR2 FQNNGV. The CDR3 covers 16 residues. V trimming: 3 bases; J trimming: 4 bases; junction bases outside the gene matches: 11.

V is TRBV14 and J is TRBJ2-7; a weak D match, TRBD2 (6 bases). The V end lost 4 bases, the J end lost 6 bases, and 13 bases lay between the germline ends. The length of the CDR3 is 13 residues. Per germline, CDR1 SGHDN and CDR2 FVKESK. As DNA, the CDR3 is TGTGCCAGCAGCCCCGTGACTAGTGGCGAGCAGTACTTC. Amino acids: CASSPVTSGEQYF.

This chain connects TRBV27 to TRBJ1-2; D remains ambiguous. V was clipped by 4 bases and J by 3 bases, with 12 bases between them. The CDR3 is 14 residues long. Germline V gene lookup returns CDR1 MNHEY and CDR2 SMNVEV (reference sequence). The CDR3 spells CASSSLASDYGYTF. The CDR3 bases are TGTGCCAGCAGTTCCTTGGCCAGCGACTATGGCTACACCTTC.

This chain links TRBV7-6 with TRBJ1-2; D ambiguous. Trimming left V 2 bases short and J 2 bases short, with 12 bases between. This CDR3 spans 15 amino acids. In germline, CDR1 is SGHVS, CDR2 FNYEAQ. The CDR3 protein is CASSLSSGPNYGYTF. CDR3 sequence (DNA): TGTGCCAGCAGCTTATCCAGCGGACCGAACTATGGCTACACCTTC. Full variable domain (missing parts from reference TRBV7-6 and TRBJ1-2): GAGVSQSPRYKVTKRGQDVALRCDPISGHVSLYWYRQALGQGPEFLTYFNYEAQQDKSGLPNDRFSAERPEGSISTLTIQRTEQRDSAMYRCASSLSSGPNYGYTFGSGTRLTVV.

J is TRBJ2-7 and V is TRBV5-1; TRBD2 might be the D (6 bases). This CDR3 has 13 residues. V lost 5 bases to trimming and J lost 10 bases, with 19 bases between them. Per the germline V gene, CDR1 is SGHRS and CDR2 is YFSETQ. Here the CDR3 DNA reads TGCGCCAGCAGTCCCACCGGGACTCGAGACCAGTACTTC. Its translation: CASSPTGTRDQYF.

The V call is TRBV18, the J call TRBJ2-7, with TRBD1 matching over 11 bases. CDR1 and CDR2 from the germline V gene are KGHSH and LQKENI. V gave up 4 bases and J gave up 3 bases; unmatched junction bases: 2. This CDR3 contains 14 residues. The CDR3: CASSLGTGGYEQYF. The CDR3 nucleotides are TGTGCCAGCTCACTAGGGACAGGGGGCTACGAGCAGTACTTC.

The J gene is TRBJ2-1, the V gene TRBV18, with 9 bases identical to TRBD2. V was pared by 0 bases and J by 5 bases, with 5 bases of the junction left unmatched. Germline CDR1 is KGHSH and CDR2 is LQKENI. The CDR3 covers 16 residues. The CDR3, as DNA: TGTGCCAGCTCACCACCGGGTAGCGGGAGCAACAATGAGCAGTTCTTC. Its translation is CASSPPGSGSNNEQFF.

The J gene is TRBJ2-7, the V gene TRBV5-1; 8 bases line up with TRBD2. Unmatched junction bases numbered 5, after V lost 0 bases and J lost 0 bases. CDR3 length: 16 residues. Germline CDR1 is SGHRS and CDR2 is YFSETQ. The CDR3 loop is CASSLAGSGDSYEQYF. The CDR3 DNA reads TGCGCCAGCAGCTTGGCCGGTAGCGGGGACTCCTACGAGCAGTACTTC.

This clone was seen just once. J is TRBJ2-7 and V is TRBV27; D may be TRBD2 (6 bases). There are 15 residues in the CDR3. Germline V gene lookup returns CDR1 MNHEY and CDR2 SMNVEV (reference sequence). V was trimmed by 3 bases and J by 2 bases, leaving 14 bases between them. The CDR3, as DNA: TGTGCCAGCAGTTTGGGTCCCGGGGGAACCTACGAGCAGTACTTC. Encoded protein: CASSLGPGGTYEQYF.

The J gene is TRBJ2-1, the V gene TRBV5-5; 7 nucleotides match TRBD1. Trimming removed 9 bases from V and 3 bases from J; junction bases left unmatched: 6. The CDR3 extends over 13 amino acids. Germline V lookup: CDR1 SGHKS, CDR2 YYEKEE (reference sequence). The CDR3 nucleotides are TGTGCCACCACCGGGACAGACTACAATGAGCAGTTCTTC. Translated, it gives CATTGTDYNEQFF. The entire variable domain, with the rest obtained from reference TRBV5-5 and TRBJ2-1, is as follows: DAGVTQSPTHLIKTRGQQVTLRCSPISGHKSVSWYQQVLGQGPQFIFQYYEKEERGRGNFPDRFSARQFPNYSSELNVNALLLGDSALYLCATTGTDYNEQFFGPGTRLTVL.

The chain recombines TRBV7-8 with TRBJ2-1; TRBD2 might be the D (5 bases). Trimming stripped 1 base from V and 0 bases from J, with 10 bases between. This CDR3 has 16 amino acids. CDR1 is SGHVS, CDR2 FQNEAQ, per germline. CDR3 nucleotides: TGTGCCAGCAGCTTAGGGACTCATAGCTCCTACAATGAGCAGTTCTTC. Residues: CASSLGTHSSYNEQFF.